What follows are 25 T cell receptor beta chains derived from one specimen sequenced in a study of T cells in women clearing cervical HPV infection. TCRdb's copy holds only in-frame clones and misses some; the assay was immunoSEQ multiplex PCR. The repertoire shows under 30,000 clones; the top ten hold 5% to 7%. The sequenced material came from blood buffy coat. These receptors all come from a woman between 18 and 69 years old with a cervical HPV16 infection that either progressed to CIN3+ or cleared (not recorded which).

As regards this clone: The DNA ends 3 residues before the CDR3 does, and the rest of the CDR3 is filled in from the germline J gene. The chain employs TRBV5-4 and TRBJ1-1; 9 positions agree with TRBD1. Germline V gene sequence: CDR1 SGHNT, CDR2 YYREEE (reference sequence). Trimming took 5 bases from V and 1 from J; bases not matched to a gene: 9. The CDR3 has 16 residues. CDR3: CASRKGTGLSNTEAFF. The part of the CDR3 DNA that was read is TGTGCCAGCAGAAAAGGGACAGGGTTGTCGAACACTGAA.

A word on this clone: Read coverage stops 3 residues before the CDR3 terminus; the germline J gene supplies the remainder. V is TRBV4-1 and J is TRBJ2-7, with a weak D call TRBD2 (5 bases). CDR1 MGHRA and CDR2 YSYEKL come from the germline V gene. CDR3 length equals 15 residues. Trimming pared 5 bases from V and 2 bases from J, leaving 16 bases between. The CDR3 reads CASSYRDYVTYEQYF. The sequenced part of the CDR3 DNA is TGCGCCAGCAGCTACCGAGACTACGTTACCTACGAG.

As for this clone: The CDR3 end is not reached by the read, which stops 3 residues before it; the germline J gene fills it in. This sequence joins TRBV30 and TRBJ2-7; TRBD1 matches at 11 bases. Germline-derived CDR1 and CDR2 are GTSNPN and SVGIG (reference sequence). The CDR3 is 15 amino acids. V shed 5 bases, J shed 2 bases, and the junction held 8 bases outside the gene matches. CDR3 sequence reads: CAWAREDRGPYEQYF. The CDR3 DNA, read in part, is TGTGCCTGGGCACGAGAGGACAGGGGGCCCTACGAG.

In terms of frequency, this clone is medium-sized. From the germline J gene comes the end of the CDR3, since the read stops 3 residues before it. This sequence joins TRBV29-1 and TRBJ2-6, with D uncertain. The CDR3 totals 15 residues. CDR1 is SQVTM and CDR2 is ANQGSEA in the germline V gene. V lost 6 bases to trimming and J lost 1 base, with 13 bases between them. The CDR3 sequence is CSVDKLGSGANVLTF. CDR3 DNA, as far as it was read: TGCAGCGTCGACAAATTAGGGTCTGGGGCCAACGTC.

Details on this clone: With the read ending 3 residues before the CDR3 end, the germline J gene is used to fill in that end. The V and J genes are TRBV2 and TRBJ2-5; 8 bases align to TRBD1. The ends lost 2 bases at V and 4 bases at J; junction bases unmatched: 6. Germline CDR1 and CDR2: SNHLY and FYNNEI. The CDR3 runs 15 residues. The sequenced CDR3 bases are TGTGCCAGCAGTGAATATGCAGGGGGCGGAGAGACC. This sequence encodes CASSEYAGGGET. The entire CDR3 protein reads CASSEYAGGGETQYF.

Comments on this clone: The read terminates 3 residues before the CDR3 end, so the remaining end is supplied by the germline J gene. This chain connects TRBV11-3 to TRBJ2-1; D might be TRBD1 (5 bases). The CDR3 has 15 amino acids. V was clipped by 1 base and J by 2 bases, with 9 bases between them. Germline V CDR1 and CDR2: SGHNT, YENEEA. CDR3 DNA (partial): TGTGCCAGCAGCTTAGGACAGCAAACCTACAATGAG. This sequence encodes CASSLGQQTYNE. The whole CDR3 is CASSLGQQTYNEQFF.

Points on this clone: The read ends 3 residues before the CDR3 terminus; that terminus is restored from the germline J gene. The chain is built from TRBV7-9 and TRBJ2-2, with a possible D match to TRBD1 (6 bases). Trimming left V 2 bases short and J 4 bases short, with 8 bases between. The CDR3 extends over 14 amino acids. Germline V gene lookup returns CDR1 SEHNR and CDR2 FQNEAQ (reference sequence). The CDR3 sequence: CASSLRTATGELFF. The covered CDR3 bases are TGTGCCAGCAGCTTACGGACAGCCACCGGGGAG.

Details on this clone: Coverage ceases 3 residues before the CDR3 finishes, and the germline J gene fills in the end. The V call is TRBV19, the J call TRBJ2-4; D ambiguous. This CDR3 contains 13 residues. Germline assignment: CDR1 LNHDA and CDR2 SQIVND (reference sequence). The CDR3 bases that were read are TGTGCCAGTAGTATGCTGGAGAACTATGGT. It specifies CASSMLENYG. The CDR3 reads in full as CASSMLENYGQYF.

Comments on this clone: The sequenced fragment ends 3 residues before the CDR3 boundary, so the rest is inferred from the germline J gene. This chain joins TRBV5-6 and TRBJ1-4, with D perhaps matching TRBD1 (6 bases). V lost 2 bases and J lost 7, with 15 bases in between. Germline V gene sequence: CDR1 SGHDT, CDR2 YYEEEE. The CDR3 loop spans 15 amino acids. CDR3 region: CASSLPGTIGEKLFF. The CDR3 DNA, read in part, is TGTGCCAGCAGCTTACCCGGGACAATTGGTGAAAAA.

As for this clone: The sequenced fragment ends 3 residues before the CDR3 boundary, so the rest is inferred from the germline J gene. The V gene is TRBV19, the J gene TRBJ1-2; a weak D match, TRBD1 (6 bases). Trimming shortened V by 5 bases and J by 0 bases, and 13 bases separated the two germline ends. In germline, CDR1 is LNHDA, CDR2 SQIVND (reference sequence). The CDR3 loop spans 15 amino acids. The CDR3 sequence: CASSLGHLPNYGYTF. CDR3 DNA (partial): TGTGCCAGTAGTCTGGGACATCTACCTAACTATGGC.

As concerns this clone: Sequencing ends 3 residues short of the CDR3 end; the germline J gene provides the rest. V gene TRBV20-1 combines with J gene TRBJ2-1; perhaps TRBD1 as D (6 bases). CDR1 and CDR2 from the germline V gene are DFQATT and SNEGSKA (reference sequence). The CDR3 is 17 amino acids. Trimming took off 2 bases at V and 4 bases at J, with 21 bases between the two ends. The sequenced part of the CDR3 DNA is TGCAGTGCTAGACCCTCGACAGGAAACCACCTATACAATGAG. This gives the protein CSARPSTGNHLYNE. The CDR3 as a whole reads CSARPSTGNHLYNEQFF.

As regards this clone: The read stops 3 residues short of the end of the CDR3; the missing end is completed from the germline J gene. This chain links TRBV5-1 with TRBJ1-6; tentative D call: TRBD1 (5 bases). CDR1 is SGHRS and CDR2 is YFSETQ in the germline V gene. V was trimmed by 1 base and J by 5 bases, leaving 10 bases between them. This CDR3 comprises 15 residues. The part of the CDR3 DNA that was read is TGCGCCAGCAGCTTGCAGGGTTCGCATAATTCACCC. Residues: CASSLQGSHNSP. The whole CDR3 sequence is CASSLQGSHNSPLHF.

Of note for this clone: The CDR3 end is not reached by the read, which stops 3 residues before it; the germline J gene fills it in. V and J are TRBV19 and TRBJ1-1; 10 bases map to TRBD1. The CDR3 covers 18 residues. V gave up 4 bases and J gave up 1 base; unmatched junction bases: 12. Germline loops: CDR1 LNHDA, CDR2 SQIVND (reference sequence). The CDR3 sequence is CASSTNRDRGPSNTEAFF. The DNA read from the CDR3 is TGTGCCAGTAGTACTAACCGGGACAGGGGCCCCTCGAACACTGAA. The full variable domain, with the rest looked up from reference TRBV19 and TRBJ1-1, is DGGITQSPKYLFRKEGQNVTLSCEQNLNHDAMYWYRQDPGQGLRLIYYSQIVNDFQKGDIAEGYSVSREKKESFPLTVTSAQKNPTAFYLCASSTNRDRGPSNTEAFFGQGTRLTVV.

Remarks on this clone: From the germline J gene comes the end of the CDR3, since the read stops 3 residues before it. The chain is built from TRBV6-2 or TRBV6-3 and TRBJ2-3; D possibly corresponds to TRBD1 (5 bases). The CDR3 is made up of 15 amino acids. Per germline, CDR1 MNHEY and CDR2 SVGEGT. The CDR3 loop reads CASSYDSFENQPQYF. CDR3 bases read: TGTGCCAGCAGTTATGACAGCTTTGAGAATCAGCCG.

A word on this clone: The missing CDR3 end, 3 residues past where the read stops, is filled in from the germline J gene. This rearrangement joins TRBV4-1 to TRBJ2-4; 11 nucleotides line up with TRBD2. The V gene end was trimmed by 1 base and the J gene end by 1 base; junction bases not matched to a gene: 6. This CDR3 has 18 amino acids. CDR1 is MGHRA, CDR2 YSYEKL, per germline. This chain's CDR3 is CASSQGLAGGGAKNIQYF. CDR3 bases read: TGCGCCAGCAGCCAAGGTCTAGCGGGGGGTGGGGCCAAAAACATT.

This chain's CDR3 is CASSPQTSGSQYF. The CDR3 bases that were read are TGTGCCAGCAGCCCCCAGACTAGCGGGAGT. This sequence joins TRBV7-2 and TRBJ2-4, with 12 bases that match TRBD2. The CDR3 extends 3 residues past the end of the read, so its final part is completed from the germline J gene. There are 13 residues in the CDR3. In germline, CDR1 is SGHTA, CDR2 FQGNSA.

Comments on this clone: The CDR3 end lies 3 residues beyond the end of the read and is filled in from the germline J gene. This sequence joins TRBV2 and TRBJ2-2; weak D call: TRBD2 (7 bases). Germline V gene data show CDR1 as SNHLY and CDR2 as FYNNEI. The CDR3 spans 16 residues. CDR3 loop: CASSESGGSYNSPLFF. Partial CDR3 DNA: TGTGCCAGCAGTGAATCGGGGGGCTCCTATAATTCACCG.

Concerning this clone itself: Read sequence stops 3 residues before the CDR3 end, and the germline J gene provides the missing end. The chain links TRBV19 to TRBJ1-2; TRBD1 is a possible D gene (6 bases). CDR3 length equals 13 residues. Germline-derived CDR1 and CDR2 are LNHDA and SQIVND (reference sequence). The V end was cut by 7 bases, the J end by 4 bases, with 13 bases between. The sequenced CDR3 bases are TGTGCCAGTATTGGTCCAGGGGCCTATGGC. This gives the protein CASIGPGAYG. The full CDR3 protein is CASIGPGAYGYTF. Full variable domain (missing parts from reference TRBV19 and TRBJ1-2): DGGITQSPKYLFRKEGQNVTLSCEQNLNHDAMYWYRQDPGQGLRLIYYSQIVNDFQKGDIAEGYSVSREKKESFPLTVTSAQKNPTAFYLCASIGPGAYGYTFGSGTRLTVV.

About this clone itself: The read falls 3 residues short of the CDR3 end, and the missing part is taken from the germline J gene. Other nucleotide sequences in the sample specify the same CDR3. The V call is TRBV28, the J call TRBJ2-7, with TRBD2 identical over 7 bases. Germline values: CDR1 MDHEN, CDR2 SYDVKM. This CDR3 is built from 15 residues. The trim removed 6 bases at V and 2 bases at J, leaving 10 bases unmatched. CDR3 DNA, as far as it was read: TGTGCCAGCAGAAAAGGGCTAGCGGAGACCTACGAG. This codes for CASRKGLAETYE. The whole CDR3 region reads CASRKGLAETYEQYF.

Considering frequency, this clone is medium-sized (0.01 to 0.1%). This CDR3 reads CASSPSPAGKSPQHF. The DNA read from the CDR3 is TGTGCCAGCTCACCATCCCCAGCGGGGAAATCGCCC. The V and J genes are TRBV18 and TRBJ1-5; D is unclear. The read halts 3 residues ahead of the CDR3 end, with the missing end drawn from the germline J gene. Germline V gene sequence: CDR1 KGHSH, CDR2 LQKENI. This CDR3 has 15 residues. With 2 bases removed from V and 9 bases from J, the gap between germline ends came to 17 bases.

As for this clone: The read halts 3 residues ahead of the CDR3 end, with the missing end drawn from the germline J gene. The J gene is TRBJ1-2, the V gene TRBV14; 9 bases fit TRBD1. The junction had 8 bases not matched to a gene; V was cut back by 5 bases and J by 4 bases. The CDR3 is made up of 15 amino acids. The V gene's germline CDR1 is SGHDN and CDR2 FVKESK. CDR3 sequence: CASSLNRGRGYGYTF. The sequenced part of the CDR3 DNA is TGTGCCAGCAGCTTAAACAGGGGGCGCGGCTATGGC.

With regard to this clone: The DNA ends 3 residues before the CDR3 does, and the rest of the CDR3 is filled in from the germline J gene. V gene TRBV5-6 combines with J gene TRBJ2-1, with D possibly being TRBD1 (5 bases). Germline CDR1 is SGHDT and CDR2 is YYEEEE. The CDR3 totals 14 residues. The germline V and J ends were trimmed by 0 bases and 2 bases, with 6 bases remaining between them. The covered CDR3 bases are TGTGCCAGCAGCTTGGCAGGGACCTACAATGAG. Its translation is CASSLAGTYNE. The whole CDR3 sequence reads CASSLAGTYNEQFF. Full variable domain (remainder filled in from reference TRBV5-6 and TRBJ2-1): DAGVTQSPTHLIKTRGQQVTLRCSPKSGHDTVSWYQQALGQGPQFIFQYYEEEERQRGNFPDRFSGHQFPNYSSELNVNALLLGDSALYLCASSLAGTYNEQFFGPGTRLTVL.

In regard to this clone: The CDR3 is cut off 3 residues early in the read; its end comes from the germline J gene. This chain uses TRBV13 with TRBJ2-3; 9 nucleotides match TRBD2. The CDR3 has 17 residues. The ends lost 4 bases at V and 2 bases at J; junction bases unmatched: 10. Germline V gene data show CDR1 as PRHDT and CDR2 as FYEKMQ (reference sequence). The CDR3 bases that were read are TGTGCCAGCAGCTCCTATAGCGGGAGTCAACACACAGATACG. Translated, it gives CASSSYSGSQHTDT. The whole CDR3 sequence is CASSSYSGSQHTDTQYF.

Remarks on this clone: The read terminates 3 residues before the CDR3 end, so the remaining end is supplied by the germline J gene. This rearrangement joins TRBV30 to TRBJ2-3; 7 nucleotides agree with TRBD1. The V and J ends lost 4 bases and 0 bases, in that order; junction bases with no gene match: 10. The CDR3 has 16 residues. Germline CDR1 is GTSNPN and CDR2 is SVGIG (reference sequence). CDR3 DNA, as far as it was read: TGTGCCTGGAACAAACAGGGGCTTACTAGCACAGATACG. Residues: CAWNKQGLTSTDT. The entire CDR3 protein reads CAWNKQGLTSTDTQYF.

Points on this clone: The read ends 3 residues before the CDR3 terminus; that terminus is restored from the germline J gene. The rearrangement links TRBV19 to TRBJ1-2, with 9 positions matching TRBD1. This CDR3 is 16 amino acids long. Germline V lookup: CDR1 LNHDA, CDR2 SQIVND (reference sequence). The CDR3 bases that were read are TGTGCCAGTAGAAAAACAGGGGGCGCAGGCCCAGATACC. It translates to CASRKTGGAGPDT. In full, the CDR3 reads CASRKTGGAGPDTYTF.